A selection of T cell receptor beta chains follows, all from one sample in a study of CD8+ T cells in alopecia areata. Profiling relied on immunoSEQ multiplex PCR, and the TCRdb table lists in-frame clones only, not all of them. This table has approximately 180,000 clones, 50% to 75% appearing once. Material: CD4+ T cells sorted from blood, obtained at week 0. The receptors shown here come from a human donor with alopecia areata. Each CDR3 is given with its conserved first and last residue. A D gene is named only where the DNA matches it firmly. The size of a clone is reported for some rows only, either as once, few or many, or as a class for expanded clones.

J gene	V gene	D gene	clone size	CDR3 DNA	CDR3 protein
TRBJ1-1	TRBV5-1	NA	once	TGCGCCAGCAGCTTGAATCCGGAGGATGAAGCTTTCTTT	CASSLNPEDEAFF
TRBJ2-7	TRBV29-1	NA	NA	TGCAGCGTTGATGGGGTGGGTCGGAGCTCCTACGAGCAGTACTTC	CSVDGVGRSSYEQYF
TRBJ2-3	TRBV29-1	NA	few	TGCAGCGTTGGAGCGGTGGTAACAGATACGCAGTATTTT	CSVGAVVTDTQYF
TRBJ1-4	TRBV6-1	NA	NA	TGTGCCAGCAGTCAGGGCACTAATGAAAAACTGTTTTTT	CASSQGTNEKLFF
TRBJ2-2	TRBV2	NA	NA	TGTGCCAGCAGTCAGGCCCGGGGAGGGGAGCTGTTTTTT	CASSQARGGELFF
TRBJ2-5	TRBV29-1	NA	NA	TGCAGCGTTGTACCCAAGCTTCGAAAAGAGACCCAGTACTTC	CSVVPKLRKETQYF
TRBJ1-5	TRBV29-1	NA	NA	TGCAGCGTTGCTGGGGAGAGCAATCAGCCCCAGCATTTT	CSVAGESNQPQHF
TRBJ1-6	TRBV6-8	NA	NA	TGTGCCAGCAGTTCTCCAGGGAATTCACCCCTCCACTTT	CASSSPGNSPLHF
TRBJ2-5	TRBV6-6	NA	NA	TGTGCCAGCAGCCGAAACCTGTACCAAGAGACCCAGTACTTC	CASSRNLYQETQYF
TRBJ1-1	TRBV19	NA	NA	TGTGCCAGTAGTAGGCCATTGACGGGCGACGACACTGAAGCTTTCTTT	CASSRPLTGDDTEAFF
TRBJ2-5	TRBV5-1	TRBD2	NA	TGCGCCAGCAGCTTGGGGACTAGCGGGACCTCTCAAGAGACCCAGTACTTC	CASSLGTSGTSQETQYF
TRBJ1-2	TRBV10-1	NA	NA	TGCGCCAGCAGTGAGTCTTCGGGGAATGGCTACACCTTC	CASSESSGNGYTF
TRBJ2-7	TRBV29-1	NA	NA	TGCAGCGTGACCGCAGGCAACCTACGGGAGCAGTACTTC	CSVTAGNLREQYF
TRBJ2-7	TRBV5-1	NA	NA	TGCGCCAGCAGCCCTGCCCCAGGGGACTACGAGCAGTACTTC	CASSPAPGDYEQYF
TRBJ2-7	TRBV6-1	NA	few	TGTGCCAGCAGTGTAGGGAAGTCCGGGGTGAGGCTCTACGAGCAGTACTTC	CASSVGKSGVRLYEQYF
TRBJ2-7	TRBV5-1	TRBD1	few	TGCGCCAGCAGCTATTCAGGGGGCACGGGTTACGAGCAGTACTTC	CASSYSGGTGYEQYF
TRBJ2-3	TRBV2	TRBD2	NA	TGTGCCAGCAGTGAATTGGGCGGGGGGCAGTATTTT	CASSELGGGQYF
TRBJ2-2	TRBV2	NA	many	TGTGCCACCACAGGGGAGGGCACCGGGGAGCTGTTTTTT	CATTGEGTGELFF